The 20 T cell receptor beta chains listed next were all sequenced from one sample in a study of OX40 agonist ivuxolimab in advanced cancers. Preparation of the library involved the immunoSEQ multiplex PCR assay. This immuneACCESS table, as held by TCRdb, lists in-frame sequences with V and J called but not all clones. Of the missing ones, under half trace to an unresolved V gene in checked studies; the others have no known cause. Across this sample there are about 81,000 clones, with approximately 89% seen only once. The biggest ten clones account for 0.2% to 0.25% of the sample. The sequencing here drew on CD4+ or CD8+ T cells sorted from blood, taken in a trial of the OX40 agonist ivuxolimab. These receptors all come from an adult with an advanced solid tumor such as melanoma, head and neck, liver or kidney cancer.

The chain uses TRBV7-2 and TRBJ1-1; TRBD1 is a possible D gene (5 bases). The V end lost 2 bases, the J end lost 0 bases, and 13 bases lay between the germline ends. CDR1 is SGHTA and CDR2 is FQGNSA in the germline V gene. The CDR3 sequence is 16 residues long. The CDR3 loop reads CASSLWGGGMNTEAFF. The CDR3 coding sequence is TGTGCCAGCAGCTTATGGGGTGGGGGGATGAACACTGAAGCTTTCTTT.

The gene calls are TRBV6-5 and TRBJ2-3; maybe TRBD2 (6 bases). V gave up 8 bases and J gave up 3 bases, with 18 bases separating them. Per germline, CDR1 MNHEY and CDR2 SVGAGI. This CDR3 is 15 amino acids long. CDR3 protein: CASSISPGSTDTQYF. The CDR3 DNA reads TGTGCCAGCTCCATATCCCCCGGGAGTACAGATACGCAGTATTTT.

V and J are TRBV6-5 and TRBJ1-4; 7 positions agree with TRBD1. The CDR3 has 11 amino acids. J lost 13 bases, V lost 6 bases, and 5 bases had no gene match. Germline V gene lookup returns CDR1 MNHEY and CDR2 SVGAGI. The CDR3 loop reads CASSKGQLLFF. For the CDR3, the DNA is TGTGCCAGCAGCAAGGGACAGCTACTGTTTTTT.

This clone came up a few times. V is TRBV6-4 and J is TRBJ2-7; 9 bases agree with TRBD2. CDR1 and CDR2 (germline): MRHNA, SNTAGT. CDR3 length: 16 residues. With V trimmed by 3 bases and J by 3 bases, 9 bases remained unmatched. The CDR3 DNA reads TGTGCCAGCAGTGAATATAGCGGGGGAGCAAACTACGAGCAGTACGTC. This translates into CASSEYSGGANYEQYV.

This clone was seen a few times. The rearrangement links TRBV5-1 to TRBJ1-2, with D perhaps matching TRBD1 (5 bases). V was cut by 0 bases and J by 8 bases, with 17 bases left in between. This CDR3 comprises 15 residues. The germline V gene has CDR1 SGHRS and CDR2 YFSETQ. The CDR3 region is CASSLGQPRREGYTF. The DNA for the CDR3 is TGCGCCAGCAGCTTGGGACAGCCCCGCCGGGAGGGCTACACCTTC. Looking up the rest from reference TRBV5-1 and TRBJ1-2 gives the full variable domain: KAGVTQTPRYLIKTRGQQVTLSCSPISGHRSVSWYQQTPGQGLQFLFEYFSETQRNKGNFPGRFSGRQFSNSRSEMNVSTLELGDSALYLCASSLGQPRREGYTFGSGTRLTVV.

V usage is TRBV18 and J usage is TRBJ2-3; 10 positions agree with TRBD2. CDR1 KGHSH and CDR2 LQKENI come from the germline V gene. The V segment lost 2 bases and the J segment 4 bases; nucleotides outside the gene matches: 6. The CDR3 spans 16 residues. CDR3 amino acids: CASSPASGRTSDTQYF. CDR3 bases: TGTGCCAGCTCACCAGCTAGCGGGAGAACGTCAGATACGCAGTATTTT.

This chain joins TRBV2 and TRBJ2-7; maybe TRBD1 (6 bases). There are 13 residues in the CDR3. CDR1 and CDR2 from the germline V gene are SNHLY and FYNNEI. Trimming stripped 7 bases from V and 5 bases from J, with 15 bases between. CDR3 bases: TGTGCCAGCACCAAACAGGGAACAGACGAGCAGTACGTC. Protein: CASTKQGTDEQYV.

This chain links TRBV6-5 with TRBJ2-3, with D perhaps TRBD1 (5 bases). The CDR3 runs to 11 residues. V dropped 8 bases and J dropped 4 bases, with 7 bases sitting between them. Germline-derived CDR1 and CDR2 are MNHEY and SVGAGI. The CDR3 sequence: CASEGADTQYF. CDR3 coding DNA: TGTGCCAGCGAAGGGGCAGATACGCAGTATTTT.

The CDR3 bases are TGTGCCAGCAGTCCCGACCATCCCCGGGCCAAAAACATTCAGTACTTC. Protein sequence: CASSPDHPRAKNIQYF. The rearrangement uses TRBV2 and TRBJ2-4; D remains ambiguous. This CDR3 has 16 residues. With 5 bases removed from V and 1 base from J, the gap between germline ends came to 15 bases. The germline V gene has CDR1 SNHLY and CDR2 FYNNEI.

This chain uses TRBV5-1 with TRBJ1-1; 7 positions match TRBD1. Trimming at V came to 4 bases and at J to 4 bases, leaving 7 bases not matched to a gene. CDR3 length equals 14 residues. The V gene's germline CDR1 is SGHRS and CDR2 YFSETQ. The CDR3 sequence is CASSEQGVSTEAFF. CDR3 sequence (DNA): TGCGCCAGCAGCGAGCAGGGGGTCAGCACTGAAGCTTTCTTT.

This sequence joins TRBV5-1 and TRBJ2-1, with D uncertain. Germline lookup yields CDR1 SGHRS and CDR2 YFSETQ. The CDR3 totals 14 residues. Deletions cut 2 bases from V and 9 bases from J, with 15 bases between. CDR3 sequence: CASSLTEAPGEQFF. The CDR3 DNA sequence: TGCGCCAGCAGCTTAACAGAGGCCCCTGGTGAGCAGTTCTTC.

Turning to this clone: The same CDR3 can be traced to other DNA sequences in this sample. The V call is TRBV4-1, the J call TRBJ1-2; TRBD1 matches 9 bases. Germline V gene data show CDR1 as MGHRA and CDR2 as YSYEKL. The CDR3 extends over 16 amino acids. Unmatched junction bases numbered 9, after V lost 0 bases and J lost 7 bases. In DNA form, the CDR3 reads TGCGCCAGCAGCCAAGATCCCGGCGGGACAGGGCTTGGCTACACCTTC. Translated, it gives CASSQDPGGTGLGYTF.

V and J are TRBV15 and TRBJ1-2; D possibly corresponds to TRBD1 (6 bases). The germline gives CDR1 LNHNV, CDR2 YYDKDF (reference sequence). V dropped 3 bases and J dropped 8 bases, with 13 bases sitting between them. The CDR3 covers 13 residues. The CDR3 spells CATSSYGGWGYTF. CDR3 nucleotide sequence: TGTGCCACCAGCAGTTACGGGGGCTGGGGCTACACCTTC.

The CDR3 region has the DNA TGCGCCAGCAGCTTGGGGGCTGGACAGCGGAACGAGCAGTACTTC. Protein sequence: CASSLGAGQRNEQYF. V and J are TRBV5-1 and TRBJ2-7, with D possibly TRBD1 on 6 matching bases. Germline V gene data show CDR1 as SGHRS and CDR2 as YFSETQ. The ends were cut back, 0 bases at V and 5 bases at J, with 15 bases in the middle. The CDR3 has 15 residues.

V usage is TRBV9 and J usage is TRBJ1-1; 7 bases align to TRBD1. The J segment lost 6 bases and the V segment lost 4 bases, leaving 3 bases of the junction unmatched. CDR1 is SGDLS, CDR2 YYNGEE, per germline. CDR3 length: 12 amino acids. This chain's CDR3 is CASSSQGAEAFF. The CDR3 DNA follows: TGTGCCAGCAGCTCTCAGGGGGCTGAAGCTTTCTTT.

This clone was seen more than once but under ten times. The chain employs TRBV27 and TRBJ1-2, with D perhaps TRBD1 (5 bases). Germline values: CDR1 MNHEY, CDR2 SMNVEV (reference sequence). V lost 6 bases and J 10 bases, leaving 18 bases between the germline ends. This CDR3 comprises 13 residues. The DNA for the CDR3 is TGTGCCAGCAGACCAGTAGAGACAGCCAACTACACCTTC. Amino acid sequence: CASRPVETANYTF.

The gene calls are TRBV28 and TRBJ1-5; D not resolved. This CDR3 has 15 residues. Germline V lookup: CDR1 MDHEN, CDR2 SYDVKM. V gave up 7 bases and J gave up 7 bases, with 20 bases separating them. CDR3 nucleotide sequence: TGTGCCAGCAAAAGGGAGAGTCACCCCTCACAGCCCCAGCATTTT. Its translation: CASKRESHPSQPQHF.

The J gene is TRBJ2-6, the V gene TRBV9; D tentatively reads TRBD1 or TRBD2 (6 bases each). Germline values: CDR1 SGDLS, CDR2 YYNGEE. The CDR3 length is 17 residues. V was clipped by 1 base and J by 2 bases, with 13 bases between them. In nucleotides, the CDR3 is TGTGCCAGCAGCGTATCGGGGGCTGGGACTGGGGCCAACGTCCTGACTTTC. Protein sequence: CASSVSGAGTGANVLTF.

The chain has TRBV5-1 and TRBJ1-1; D is unclear. Per germline, CDR1 SGHRS and CDR2 YFSETQ. The CDR3 sequence is 14 residues long. With 0 bases removed from V and 2 bases from J, the gap between germline ends came to 8 bases. CDR3 sequence: CASSLAGPNTEAFF. The CDR3 nucleotides read TGCGCCAGCAGCTTGGCCGGCCCTAACACTGAAGCTTTCTTT. The variable domain in full, completed from reference TRBV5-1 and TRBJ1-1, reads KAGVTQTPRYLIKTRGQQVTLSCSPISGHRSVSWYQQTPGQGLQFLFEYFSETQRNKGNFPGRFSGRQFSNSRSEMNVSTLELGDSALYLCASSLAGPNTEAFFGQGTRLTVV.

The chain joins TRBV5-1 to TRBJ2-1; TRBD2 might be the D (5 bases). Germline loops: CDR1 SGHRS, CDR2 YFSETQ. The CDR3 runs to 14 residues. V was shortened by 4 bases and J by 1 base, with 9 bases between the two germline ends. This CDR3 is CASSVPGSYNEQFF. The CDR3 DNA is TGCGCCAGCAGCGTTCCGGGATCCTACAATGAGCAGTTCTTC.